This is a list of T cell receptor beta chains from one sample in a study of T-cell reconstitution after alpha-beta-depleted transplantation in children. TCRdb itself ran the PCR reads through MiXCR, one entry per CDR3 protein. The sample contains roughly 670,000 distinct CDR3 sequences, over 10% of which appear only once. Sequences were derived from PBMCs, sampled before TCRalphabeta/CD19-depleted stem cell transplant. Receptors originate from a girl aged 2-10 years with congenital amegakaryocytic thrombocytopenia, due to receive a stem cell transplant. Both conserved end residues are part of each CDR3. The D gene is left open where the match is weak. Clone size is not always given. Where it is, it says once, few, many or a class for expanded clones.

j_call,v_call,d_call,clone_size,cdr3_nt,cdr3_aa
TRBJ2-5,TRBV20-1,-,-,TGCAGTGCTAGAGATTACCAGGGCAGAGAGACCCAGTACTTC,CSARDYQGRETQYF
TRBJ2-1,TRBV5-1,-,few,TGCGCCAGCAGCTTGGGGGTGAAGCAGTTCTTC,CASSLGVKQFF
TRBJ2-7,TRBV12-3/TRBV12-4,-,few,TGTGCCAGCAGACCCCCATTGAGGGGCAGAACCCCATTTATATACGAGCAGTACTTC,CASRPPLRGRTPFIYEQYF
TRBJ2-3,TRBV4-1,TRBD1,-,TGCGCCAGCAGCCACTATCCGACAGGGGCGGGCACAGATACGCAGTATTTT,CASSHYPTGAGTDTQYF
TRBJ2-2,TRBV20-1,TRBD1,many,TGCAGTGCTAGAGAGACCGGGACAGGGGTAACCGGGGAGCTGTTTTTT,CSARETGTGVTGELFF
TRBJ1-2,TRBV6-1,-,many,TGTGCCAGCAGTCTAGGTTACGACTATGGCTACACCTTC,CASSLGYDYGYTF
TRBJ2-7,TRBV5-1,TRBD1,many,TGCGCCAGCAGCTTGGGAGGGGGACAGTCCTACGAGCAGTACTTC,CASSLGGGQSYEQYF
TRBJ2-3,TRBV6-9,-,few,TGTGCCAGCAGTTATTCCGAAAAGGGTCCAGATACGCAGTATTTT,CASSYSEKGPDTQYF
TRBJ2-7,TRBV11-1,-,few,TGTGCCAGCAGCCCACCTTTAGCCCGGGACGGAGCCTCCTACGAGCAGTACTTC,CASSPPLARDGASYEQYF
TRBJ2-1,TRBV20-1,TRBD2,-,TGCACCCCTCACGGGAGGAAAGGTTACAATGAGCAGTTCTTC,CTPHGRKGYNEQFF
TRBJ1-1,TRBV4-1,-,many,TGCGCCAGCAGGGATACTAATCGCAAAAGTTACGCTGAAGCTTTCTTT,CASRDTNRKSYAEAFF
TRBJ2-7,TRBV28,TRBD1,many,TGTGCCAGCAGTTTCCTCGGACAGGGGGATTACGAGCAGTACTTC,CASSFLGQGDYEQYF
TRBJ2-7,TRBV5-1,-,many,TGCGCCAGCAGCGGAACGGGTTACGGAAAGTGGTACTACGAGCAGTACTTC,CASSGTGYGKWYYEQYF
TRBJ2-2,TRBV20-1,TRBD2,many,TGCAGTGGGGCTAGCGGGAAGAACACCGGGGAGCTGTTTTTT,CSGASGKNTGELFF
TRBJ2-1,TRBV20-1,TRBD2,many,TGCAGTGCTAGAGAGGTAGCAGAACTTAGCGGGGTCGGGTACAATGAGCAGTTCTTC,CSAREVAELSGVGYNEQFF
TRBJ1-2,TRBV5-5,-,many,TGTGCCAGCAGCCCCGAGGTCGGGAACTATGGCTACACCTTC,CASSPEVGNYGYTF
TRBJ2-7,TRBV5-1,-,few,TGCGCCAGCAGCTTGGCCGCGGGTAGTAAGCCATACGAGCAGTACTTC,CASSLAAGSKPYEQYF
TRBJ1-1,TRBV3-1,-,-,TGTACCAGCAGCCCAGCGCCGGGGGGGGTCTGGAACACTGAAGCTTTCTTT,CTSSPAPGGVWNTEAFF
TRBJ2-1,TRBV20-1,TRBD2,many,TGCAGTGCTAGAGATCCTCGCCTAGCGGAGTACAATGAGCAGTTCTTC,CSARDPRLAEYNEQFF
TRBJ2-1,TRBV18,-,few,TGTGCCAGCTCACCAAACGCGGTGGGAAATGAGCAGTTCTTC,CASSPNAVGNEQFF
TRBJ2-5,TRBV6-5,-,few,TGTGCCAGCAGTTATAGGTCTCAGCCCCCATTTCAAGAGACCCAGTACTTC,CASSYRSQPPFQETQYF
TRBJ2-1,TRBV7-2,TRBD2,many,TGTGCCAGCAGCTTAGCGACTAGCGCCAATGAGCAGTTCTTC,CASSLATSANEQFF
TRBJ1-6,TRBV5-1,-,many,TGCGCCAGCAGCTTGGCTGGTATTATGTCACCCCTCCACTTT,CASSLAGIMSPLHF
TRBJ1-6,TRBV20-1,-,many,TGCAGTGCTCGGAGGGGGGGTTCCTATAATTCACCCCTCCACTTT,CSARRGGSYNSPLHF
TRBJ2-3,TRBV4-1,TRBD1,few,TGCGCCAGCAGTTACCGGGACAGGGCACCCCCAGATACGCAGTATTTT,CASSYRDRAPPDTQYF
TRBJ2-7,TRBV10-3,TRBD1,many,TGTGCCATCAGGCCGGGACAGGGTACCTACGAGCAGTACTTC,CAIRPGQGTYEQYF
TRBJ1-1,TRBV6-1,-,many,TGTGCCAGCAGTCCGCATTGGGCGCTTGAAGCTTTCTTT,CASSPHWALEAFF
TRBJ2-7,TRBV27,TRBD2,-,TGTGCCAGCATCCCAACTAGCGGGGGAACCTACGAGCAGTACTTC,CASIPTSGGTYEQYF
TRBJ2-7,TRBV20-1,-,few,TGCAGTGCTAGGTCTACCTTGCCCGAGAGGGGTCACGAGCAGTACTTC,CSARSTLPERGHEQYF
TRBJ2-3,TRBV12-3/TRBV12-4,TRBD1,many,TGTGCCAGCAGTTTCGGACAGGCCCCAGATACGCAGTATTTT,CASSFGQAPDTQYF
TRBJ2-7,TRBV20-1,-,many,TGCAGTGCTAGTGCAGACCTTAAGCTCTACGAGCAGTACTTC,CSASADLKLYEQYF
TRBJ2-1,TRBV18,TRBD1,many,TGTGCCAGCTCACCATTTGAGGGACAGCACAATGAGCAGTTCTTC,CASSPFEGQHNEQFF
TRBJ2-1,TRBV20-1,-,many,TGCAGTGCTAGGCCGACTGGGGAGCAGTTCTTC,CSARPTGEQFF
TRBJ1-3,TRBV10-3,-,many,TGTGCCATCAGTGAGGCGGGCAGAGGCTCTGGAAACACCATATATTTT,CAISEAGRGSGNTIYF
TRBJ2-3,TRBV20-1,-,many,TGCAGTGCCACGGAAGGGGTTTTGCTCGATACGCAGTATTTT,CSATEGVLLDTQYF
TRBJ2-7,TRBV6-2/TRBV6-3,-,few,TGTGCCAGCAGTTACACCCGACTAGTGGATGCCGAGCAGTACTTC,CASSYTRLVDAEQYF
TRBJ2-2,TRBV12-3/TRBV12-4,TRBD1,-,TGTGCCAGCAGTCTACCGGGACAGGGCCACACCGGGGAGCTGTTTTTT,CASSLPGQGHTGELFF
TRBJ2-3,TRBV5-1,TRBD2,many,TGCGCCAGCAGCATTGCTCAAGCGGGAGGCACAGATACGCAGTATTTT,CASSIAQAGGTDTQYF
TRBJ1-2,TRBV12-3/TRBV12-4,-,-,TGTGCCAGCACCCCACTTGGACCCTCCGGGGGCTACACCTTC,CASTPLGPSGGYTF
TRBJ2-7,TRBV20-1,TRBD1,many,TGCAGTGCCCGAGGGACAGTTCACTACGAGCAGTACTTC,CSARGTVHYEQYF
TRBJ2-2,TRBV7-9,-,-,TGTGCCAGCAGCATCACACAGGTCACCGGGGAGCTGTTTTTT,CASSITQVTGELFF
TRBJ2-7,TRBV7-9,-,-,TGTGCCAGCAGCTCGGATCCGAACGAGCAGTACTTC,CASSSDPNEQYF
TRBJ2-7,TRBV21-1,-,-,TGTGCCAGCAGCAGTTTGGAACAGGGGGGGAGCTACGAGCAGTACTTC,CASSSLEQGGSYEQYF
TRBJ1-1,TRBV7-6,-,many,TGTGCCAGCAGCTTAGCGCTCTTTGACGGGAAGAACACTGAAGCTTTCTTT,CASSLALFDGKNTEAFF
TRBJ2-7,TRBV29-1,-,many,TGCAGCGCTGGGGTCGGACAACCCTACGTGGAGCAGTACTTC,CSAGVGQPYVEQYF
TRBJ2-1,TRBV5-6,-,many,TGTGCCAGCAGTTACGGGAGTATCTACAATGAGCAGTTCTTC,CASSYGSIYNEQFF
TRBJ1-6,TRBV6-1,-,many,TGTGCCAGCAGCCGGGTCTATAATTCACCCCTCCACTTT,CASSRVYNSPLHF
TRBJ2-1,TRBV7-3,TRBD2,few,TGTGCCAGCAGCGAGGGACTAGTCGGCCACAATGAGCAGTTCTTC,CASSEGLVGHNEQFF
TRBJ2-1,TRBV7-8,TRBD2,many,TGTGCCAGCAGCTTATCCGGGACTAGGAACAATGAGCAGTTCTTC,CASSLSGTRNNEQFF
TRBJ2-3,TRBV6-1,TRBD2,few,TGTGCCAGCGCCCGTGGGGGGAGGGCCACGACAGATACGCAGTATTTT,CASARGGRATTDTQYF
TRBJ2-7,TRBV20-1,-,few,TGCAGTGCTCGACCCATAACTTTAGGGACCTACGAGCAGTACTTC,CSARPITLGTYEQYF